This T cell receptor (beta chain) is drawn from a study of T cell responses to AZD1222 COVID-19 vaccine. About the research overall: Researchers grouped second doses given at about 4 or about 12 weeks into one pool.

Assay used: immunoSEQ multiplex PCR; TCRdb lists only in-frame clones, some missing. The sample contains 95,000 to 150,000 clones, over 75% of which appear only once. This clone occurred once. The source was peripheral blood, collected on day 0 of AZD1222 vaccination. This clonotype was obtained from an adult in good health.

The chain's CDR3 is CASSPGAVYEQYF. CDR3 DNA: TGTGCCAGCAGCCCCGGGGCTGTCTACGAGCAGTACTTC. V is TRBV3-1 (or the pseudogene TRBV3-2) and J is TRBJ2-7; D is tentatively TRBD1 or TRBD2 (5 bases each). Trimming cost V 4 bases and J 3 bases, with 10 bases left between them. The CDR3 runs to 13 residues. Looked up from germline, CDR1 is LGHDT and CDR2 is YNNKEL (reference sequence).